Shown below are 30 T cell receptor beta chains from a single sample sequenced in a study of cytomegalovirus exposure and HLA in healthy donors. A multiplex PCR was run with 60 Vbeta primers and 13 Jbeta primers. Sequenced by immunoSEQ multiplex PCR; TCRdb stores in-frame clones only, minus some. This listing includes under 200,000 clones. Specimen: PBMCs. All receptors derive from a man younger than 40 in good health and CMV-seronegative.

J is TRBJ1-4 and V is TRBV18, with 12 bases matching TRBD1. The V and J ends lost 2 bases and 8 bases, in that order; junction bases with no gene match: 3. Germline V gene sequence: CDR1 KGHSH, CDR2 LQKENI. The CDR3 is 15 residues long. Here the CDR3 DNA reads TGTGCCAGCTCACCAGGGACAGGGGGCCGGGAAAAACTGTTTTTT. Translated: CASSPGTGGREKLFF. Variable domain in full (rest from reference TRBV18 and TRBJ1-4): NAGVMQNPRHLVRRRGQEARLRCSPMKGHSHVYWYRQLPEEGLKFMVYLQKENIIDESGMPKERFSAEFPKEGPSILRIQQVVRGDSAAYFCASSPGTGGREKLFFGSGTQLSVL.

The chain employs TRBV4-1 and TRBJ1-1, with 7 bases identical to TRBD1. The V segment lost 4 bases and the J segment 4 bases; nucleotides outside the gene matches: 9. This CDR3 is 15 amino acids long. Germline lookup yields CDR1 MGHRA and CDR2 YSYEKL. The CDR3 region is CASSLDDREATEAFF. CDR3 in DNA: TGCGCCAGCAGCCTCGACGACAGGGAGGCCACTGAAGCTTTCTTT.

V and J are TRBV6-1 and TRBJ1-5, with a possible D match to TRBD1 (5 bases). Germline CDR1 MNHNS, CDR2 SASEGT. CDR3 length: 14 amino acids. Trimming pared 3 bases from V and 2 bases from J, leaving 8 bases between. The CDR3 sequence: CASSEVGGNQPQHF. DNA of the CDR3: TGTGCCAGCAGTGAGGTAGGGGGCAATCAGCCCCAGCATTTT.

CDR3 residues: CASSLRGINTEAFF. CDR3 nucleotide sequence: TGTGCCAGCAGCCTCCGGGGGATAAACACTGAAGCTTTCTTT. V is TRBV27 and J is TRBJ1-1, with D maybe TRBD1 (5 bases). V was trimmed by 6 bases and J by 2 bases, leaving 13 bases between them. Germline V lookup: CDR1 MNHEY, CDR2 SMNVEV (reference sequence). The CDR3 has 14 residues.

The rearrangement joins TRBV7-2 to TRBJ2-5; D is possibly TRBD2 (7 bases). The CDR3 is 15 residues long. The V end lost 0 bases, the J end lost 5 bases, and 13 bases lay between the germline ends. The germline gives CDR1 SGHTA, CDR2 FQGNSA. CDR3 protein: CASSLAGGPWETQYF. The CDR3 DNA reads TGTGCCAGCAGCTTAGCGGGGGGGCCTTGGGAGACCCAGTACTTC.

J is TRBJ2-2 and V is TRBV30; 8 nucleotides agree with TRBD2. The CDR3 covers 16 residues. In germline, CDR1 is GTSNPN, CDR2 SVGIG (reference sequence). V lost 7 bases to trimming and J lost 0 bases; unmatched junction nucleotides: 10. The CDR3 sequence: CALATRLAPNTGELFF. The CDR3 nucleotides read TGTGCCTTAGCGACCCGACTAGCGCCGAACACCGGGGAGCTGTTTTTT.

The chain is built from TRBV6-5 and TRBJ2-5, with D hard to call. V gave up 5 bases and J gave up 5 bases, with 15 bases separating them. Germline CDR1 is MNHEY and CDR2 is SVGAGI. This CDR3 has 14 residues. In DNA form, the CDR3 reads TGTGCCAGCAGTCCGACCCAGACACCTGAGACCCAGTACTTC. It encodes CASSPTQTPETQYF.

The CDR3 reads CASSSGTVNGELFF. CDR3 coding DNA: TGTGCCAGCAGCTCGGGGACAGTGAACGGGGAGCTGTTTTTT. This rearrangement joins TRBV5-5 to TRBJ2-2; 7 nucleotides agree with TRBD1. The CDR3 runs 14 residues. The V gene's germline CDR1 is SGHKS and CDR2 YYEKEE (reference sequence). Trimming cost V 3 bases and J 7 bases; bases outside gene matches: 6.

The CDR3 DNA follows: TGTGCCAGCAGTGAGGAGCAGGGGGTTGGCTACACCTTC. Protein: CASSEEQGVGYTF. The V call is TRBV2, the J call TRBJ1-2; 7 bases match TRBD1. The CDR3 length is 13 residues. J gave up 7 bases and V 3 bases, and 5 bases lay outside the gene matches. CDR1 is SNHLY and CDR2 is FYNNEI in the germline V gene.

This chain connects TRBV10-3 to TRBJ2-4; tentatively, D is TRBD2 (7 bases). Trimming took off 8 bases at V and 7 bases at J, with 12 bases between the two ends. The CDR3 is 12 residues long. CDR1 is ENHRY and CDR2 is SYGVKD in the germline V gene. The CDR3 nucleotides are TGTGCCATCGGGAGGGGGGGGAACATTCAGTACTTC. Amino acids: CAIGRGGNIQYF.

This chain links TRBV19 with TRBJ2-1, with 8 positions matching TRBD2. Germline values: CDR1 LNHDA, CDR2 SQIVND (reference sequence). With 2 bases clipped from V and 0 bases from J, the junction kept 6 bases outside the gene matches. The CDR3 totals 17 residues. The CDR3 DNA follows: TGTGCCAGTAGTATAATAGCGGGACGTTTCTCCTACAATGAGCAGTTCTTC. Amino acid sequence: CASSIIAGRFSYNEQFF.

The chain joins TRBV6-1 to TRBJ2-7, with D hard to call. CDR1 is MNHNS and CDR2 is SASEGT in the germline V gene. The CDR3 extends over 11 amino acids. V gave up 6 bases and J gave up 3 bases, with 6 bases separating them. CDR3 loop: CASSTVYEQYF. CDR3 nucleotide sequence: TGTGCCAGCAGCACTGTCTACGAGCAGTACTTC.

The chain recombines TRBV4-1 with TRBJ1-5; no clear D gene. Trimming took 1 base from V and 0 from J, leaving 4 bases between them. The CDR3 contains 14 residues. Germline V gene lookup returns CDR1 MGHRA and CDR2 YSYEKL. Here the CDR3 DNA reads TGCGCCAGCAGCCAAGGGGCTAGCAATCAGCCCCAGCATTTT. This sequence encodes CASSQGASNQPQHF.

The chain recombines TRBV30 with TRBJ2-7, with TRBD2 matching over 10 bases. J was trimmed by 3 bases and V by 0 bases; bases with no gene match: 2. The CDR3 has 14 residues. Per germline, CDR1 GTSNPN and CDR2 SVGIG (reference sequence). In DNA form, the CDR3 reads TGTGCCTGGAGTGTGGCTAGCGGGAGCTACGAGCAGTACTTC. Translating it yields CAWSVASGSYEQYF.

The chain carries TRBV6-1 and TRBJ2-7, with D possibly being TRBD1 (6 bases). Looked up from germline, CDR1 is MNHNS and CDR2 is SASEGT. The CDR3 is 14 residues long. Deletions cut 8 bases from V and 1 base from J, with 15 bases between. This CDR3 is CASGQLGTSYEQYF. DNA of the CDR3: TGTGCCAGCGGGCAGTTGGGGACATCCTACGAGCAGTACTTC.

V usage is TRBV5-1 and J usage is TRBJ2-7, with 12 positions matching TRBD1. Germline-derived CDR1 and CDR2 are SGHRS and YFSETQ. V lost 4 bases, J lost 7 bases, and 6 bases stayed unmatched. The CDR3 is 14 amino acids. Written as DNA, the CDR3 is TGCGCCAGCAGCGACGGGACAGGGGGCGTGGAGCAGTACTTC. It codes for CASSDGTGGVEQYF.

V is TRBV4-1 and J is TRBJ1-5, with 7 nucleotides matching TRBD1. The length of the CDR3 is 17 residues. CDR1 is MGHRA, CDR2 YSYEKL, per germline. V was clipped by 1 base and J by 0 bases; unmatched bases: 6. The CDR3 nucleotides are TGCGCCAGCAGCCAAGGACAGGGAGGATATAGCAATCAGCCCCAGCATTTT. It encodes CASSQGQGGYSNQPQHF.

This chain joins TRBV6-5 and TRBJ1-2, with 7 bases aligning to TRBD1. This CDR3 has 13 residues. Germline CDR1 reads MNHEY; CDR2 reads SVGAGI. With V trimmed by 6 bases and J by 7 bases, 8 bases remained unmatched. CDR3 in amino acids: CASRTRQGGGYTF. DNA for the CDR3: TGTGCCAGCAGAACCCGACAGGGAGGTGGCTACACCTTC.

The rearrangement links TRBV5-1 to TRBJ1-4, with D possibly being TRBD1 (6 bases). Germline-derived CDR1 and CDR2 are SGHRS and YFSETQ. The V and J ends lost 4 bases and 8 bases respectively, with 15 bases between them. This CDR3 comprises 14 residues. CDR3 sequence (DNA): TGCGCCAGCAGCCCTGACAGGACCCTCGAAAAACTGTTTTTT. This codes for CASSPDRTLEKLFF.

The CDR3 coding sequence is TGTGCCATCGCCCAGCGGGGGCATCAAGAGACCCAGTACTTC. Its translation: CAIAQRGHQETQYF. The chain employs TRBV10-3 and TRBJ2-5, with 8 bases lining up with TRBD2. The V and J ends lost 8 bases and 2 bases, in that order; junction bases with no gene match: 7. The CDR3 sequence is 14 residues long. Germline loops: CDR1 ENHRY, CDR2 SYGVKD.

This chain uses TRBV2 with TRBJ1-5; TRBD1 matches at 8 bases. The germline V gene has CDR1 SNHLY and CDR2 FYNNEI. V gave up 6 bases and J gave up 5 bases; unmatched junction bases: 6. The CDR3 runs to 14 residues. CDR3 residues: CASRRTGSDQPQHF. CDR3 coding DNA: TGTGCCAGCAGGCGGACAGGGAGCGATCAGCCCCAGCATTTT.

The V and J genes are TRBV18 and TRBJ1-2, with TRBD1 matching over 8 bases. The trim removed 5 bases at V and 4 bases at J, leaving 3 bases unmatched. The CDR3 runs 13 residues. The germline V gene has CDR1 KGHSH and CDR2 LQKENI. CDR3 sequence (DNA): TGTGCCAGCTCAGACAGGGGTTCCTATGGCTACACCTTC. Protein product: CASSDRGSYGYTF.

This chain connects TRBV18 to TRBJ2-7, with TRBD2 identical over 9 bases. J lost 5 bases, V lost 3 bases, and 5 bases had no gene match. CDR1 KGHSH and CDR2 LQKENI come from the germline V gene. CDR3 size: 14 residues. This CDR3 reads CASSPGREGNEQYF. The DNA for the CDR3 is TGTGCCAGCTCACCGGGGCGGGAGGGCAACGAGCAGTACTTC. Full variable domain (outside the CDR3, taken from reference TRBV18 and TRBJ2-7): NAGVMQNPRHLVRRRGQEARLRCSPMKGHSHVYWYRQLPEEGLKFMVYLQKENIIDESGMPKERFSAEFPKEGPSILRIQQVVRGDSAAYFCASSPGREGNEQYFGPGTRLTVT.

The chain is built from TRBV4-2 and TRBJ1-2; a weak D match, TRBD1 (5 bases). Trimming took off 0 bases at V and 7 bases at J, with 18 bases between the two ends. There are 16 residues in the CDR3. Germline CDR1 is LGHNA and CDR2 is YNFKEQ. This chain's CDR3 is CASSQDLERQISGYTF. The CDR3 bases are TGTGCCAGCAGCCAAGATCTTGAGAGACAGATTTCTGGCTACACCTTC.

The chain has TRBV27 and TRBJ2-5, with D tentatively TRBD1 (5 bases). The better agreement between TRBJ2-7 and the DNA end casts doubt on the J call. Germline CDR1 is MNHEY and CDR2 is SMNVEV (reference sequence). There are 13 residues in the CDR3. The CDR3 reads CASGPGNSYEQYF. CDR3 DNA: TGTGCCAGCGGTCCAGGGAACTCCTACGAGCAGTACTTC.

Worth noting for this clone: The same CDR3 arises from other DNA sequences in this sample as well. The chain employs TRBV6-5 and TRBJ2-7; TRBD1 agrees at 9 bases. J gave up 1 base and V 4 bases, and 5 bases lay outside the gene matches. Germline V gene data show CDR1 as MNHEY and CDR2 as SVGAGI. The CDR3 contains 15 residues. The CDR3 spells CASSWGQGVSYEQYF. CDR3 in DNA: TGTGCCAGCAGTTGGGGACAGGGAGTTTCCTACGAGCAGTACTTC.

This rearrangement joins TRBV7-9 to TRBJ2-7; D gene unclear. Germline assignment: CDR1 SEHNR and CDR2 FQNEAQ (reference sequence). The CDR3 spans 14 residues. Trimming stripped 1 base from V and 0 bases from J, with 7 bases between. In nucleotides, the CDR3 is TGTGCCAGCAGCTTAGAATCTACCTCCTACGAGCAGTACTTC. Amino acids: CASSLESTSYEQYF. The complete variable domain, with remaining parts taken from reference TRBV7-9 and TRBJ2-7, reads DTGVSQNPRHKITKRGQNVTFRCDPISEHNRLYWYRQTLGQGPEFLTYFQNEAQLEKSRLLSDRFSAERPKGSFSTLEIQRTEQGDSAMYLCASSLESTSYEQYFGPGTRLTVT.

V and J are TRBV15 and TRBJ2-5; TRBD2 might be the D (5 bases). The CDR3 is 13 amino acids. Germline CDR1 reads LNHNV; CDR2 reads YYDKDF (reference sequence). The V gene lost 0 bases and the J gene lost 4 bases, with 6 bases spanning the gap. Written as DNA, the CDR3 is TGTGCCACCAGCAGAGAACGGGGAGAGACCCAGTACTTC. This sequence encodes CATSRERGETQYF.

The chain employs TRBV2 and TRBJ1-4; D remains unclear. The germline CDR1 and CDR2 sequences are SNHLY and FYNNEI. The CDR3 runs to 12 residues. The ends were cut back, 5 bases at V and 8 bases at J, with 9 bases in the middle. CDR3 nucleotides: TGTGCCAGCAGTCGGGGTTTAGAAAAACTGTTTTTT. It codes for CASSRGLEKLFF.

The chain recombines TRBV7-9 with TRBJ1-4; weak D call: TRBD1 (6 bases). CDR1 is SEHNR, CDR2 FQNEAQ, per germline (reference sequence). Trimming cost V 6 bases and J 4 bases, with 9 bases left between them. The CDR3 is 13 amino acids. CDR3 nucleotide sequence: TGTGCCAGCAGAAGGGGGAGTAATGAAAAACTGTTTTTT. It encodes CASRRGSNEKLFF.